Shown below are 21 T cell receptor beta chains from a single sample sequenced in a study of T cells in Graves' hyperthyroidism and ophthalmopathy. RNA transcripts gave rise to amplified TCR beta CDR3 regions. TCR CDR3 underwent first-round RT-PCR with the HTBI primer set. TCRdb re-analysed the multiplex PCR reads in MiXCR, keeping a single row per CDR3 protein. The sample yields about 640,000 distinct CDR3 sequences, 20% to 25% seen once. The sample consisted of blood. All receptors come from a man aged 30 to 39 with Graves' ophthalmopathy.

This clonotype turned up a few times. CDR3 in DNA: TGTGCCAGCAGTGAGCTACCCGGGACAGGTCCATACGAGCAGTACTTC. Its translation: CASSELPGTGPYEQYF. This sequence joins TRBV6-1 and TRBJ2-7; 8 bases are a match to TRBD1. The CDR3 has 16 residues. V lost 3 bases and J lost 4; bases outside the gene matches: 11. Germline V gene lookup returns CDR1 MNHNS and CDR2 SASEGT.

The V gene is TRBV4-1, the J gene TRBJ1-2, with 8 bases matching TRBD1. The CDR3 covers 17 residues. The J segment lost 5 bases and the V segment lost 0 bases, leaving 11 bases of the junction unmatched. Germline V gene lookup returns CDR1 MGHRA and CDR2 YSYEKL. The CDR3 loop reads CASSQDPTGTGRYGYTF. The DNA for the CDR3 is TGCGCCAGCAGCCAAGATCCGACCGGGACAGGTCGGTATGGCTACACCTTC.

This clonotype was seen only a few times. This rearrangement joins TRBV12-3 or TRBV12-4 to TRBJ1-5; 12 bases fit TRBD1. J was trimmed by 5 bases and V by 5 bases; bases with no gene match: 7. The CDR3 sequence is 16 residues long. DNA for the CDR3: TGTGCCAGCAGTAGGGGGACAGGGGGCCATTATCAGCCCCAGCATTTT. Its protein is CASSRGTGGHYQPQHF.

Ten or more counts support this clonotype. The chain joins TRBV6-1 to TRBJ2-5; 7 bases fit TRBD2. The CDR3 contains 13 residues. CDR1 and CDR2 (germline): MNHNS, SASEGT. Trimming at V came to 10 bases and at J to 3 bases, leaving 8 bases not matched to a gene. Here the CDR3 DNA reads TGTGCCACCCGGTTTGCGGGAGAAGAGACCCAGTACTTC. This codes for CATRFAGEETQYF.

Only a few counts were recorded for this clonotype. The chain uses TRBV25-1 and TRBJ1-1; tentatively, D is TRBD1 (5 bases). This CDR3 spans 13 amino acids. With 1 base removed from V and 5 bases from J, the gap between germline ends came to 8 bases. The germline V gene has CDR1 MGHDK and CDR2 SYGVNS. CDR3 in amino acids: CASSEWQGTEAFF. CDR3 nucleotide sequence: TGTGCCAGCAGTGAATGGCAGGGAACTGAAGCTTTCTTT.

V and J are TRBV6-1 and TRBJ2-7; D possibly corresponds to TRBD1 (6 bases). There are 14 residues in the CDR3. V was trimmed by 6 bases and J by 3 bases, leaving 15 bases between them. The germline V gene has CDR1 MNHNS and CDR2 SASEGT. The CDR3 coding sequence is TGTGCCAGCAGGCCCGACAGGATACGCTACGAGCAGTACTTC. Protein: CASRPDRIRYEQYF.

This clonotype is a singleton in its sample. The chain combines TRBV18 with TRBJ2-2, with D perhaps TRBD2 (5 bases). Germline lookup yields CDR1 KGHSH and CDR2 LQKENI. Between the trimmed V and J ends, which lost 1 base and 0 bases, there was a span of 12 bases. This CDR3 contains 17 residues. CDR3 sequence: CASSPQDLAANTGELFF. The CDR3 bases are TGTGCCAGCTCACCACAGGACTTAGCAGCGAACACCGGGGAGCTGTTTTTT.

This chain uses TRBV4-1 with TRBJ1-2, with 7 bases aligning to TRBD1. CDR3 length equals 17 residues. V dropped 3 bases and J dropped 2; count of bases not matched to a gene: 12. The germline V gene has CDR1 MGHRA and CDR2 YSYEKL. In nucleotides, the CDR3 is TGCGCCAGCAGCCATCATCCCACCAAGGGGGCGAACTATGGCTACACCTTC. It codes for CASSHHPTKGANYGYTF.

This clonotype was found once. Given a much more abundant clone one base away, this may be a read error. The J gene is TRBJ1-1, the V gene TRBV30; D call uncertain. V dropped 0 bases and J dropped 5 bases, with 13 bases sitting between them. The length of the CDR3 is 14 residues. The germline V gene encodes CDR1 GTSNPN and CDR2 SVGIG (reference sequence). The CDR3 region has the DNA TGTGCCTGGAGTGTAGGGAGGATGAGGACTGAAGCTTTCTTT. Protein sequence: CAWSVGRMRTEAFF.

The chain combines TRBV10-3 with TRBJ2-7, with a weak D call TRBD1 (7 bases). The length of the CDR3 is 15 residues. V was pared by 0 bases and J by 7 bases, with 16 bases between. Germline assignment: CDR1 ENHRY and CDR2 SYGVKD. The CDR3 DNA is TGTGCCATCAGTGAGTCTGGCAGGGGGGTATTTGAGCAGTACTTC. It translates to CAISESGRGVFEQYF.

This clonotype was recorded a few times. The chain uses TRBV27 and TRBJ1-3; 8 bases are shared with TRBD1. This CDR3 spans 18 amino acids. Germline-derived CDR1 and CDR2 are MNHEY and SMNVEV (reference sequence). Germline trimming cut 6 bases from V and 0 bases from J; bases unmatched to any gene: 13. CDR3 DNA sequence: TGTGCCAGCAGCGTAGTCCCAGGGGGCGCGAGCTCTGGAAACACCATATATTTT. This encodes CASSVVPGGASSGNTIYF.

As concerns this clonotype: A much larger clone is a single base away; this may be a read error. The V and J genes are TRBV3-1 and TRBJ2-7, with a possible D match to TRBD2 (7 bases). CDR3 length: 15 residues. Trimming removed 0 bases from V and 6 bases from J, with 15 bases in between. Germline lookup yields CDR1 LGHDT and CDR2 YNNKEL (reference sequence). The CDR3 region has the DNA TGTGCCAGCAGCCAAGATCCGACGGGGGGCTGCGAGCAGTACTTC. Its translation is CASSQDPTGGCEQYF.

Ten or more counts support this clonotype. V usage is TRBV6-2 or TRBV6-3 and J usage is TRBJ1-5, with 9 bases identical to TRBD1. The V segment lost 5 bases and the J segment 3 bases; nucleotides outside the gene matches: 5. Per the germline V gene, CDR1 is MNHEY and CDR2 is SVGEGT. This CDR3 is 15 amino acids long. CDR3 nucleotide sequence: TGTGCCAGCAGTCGAACAGGGGGCTTCAATCAGCCCCAGCATTTT. The encoded protein is CASSRTGGFNQPQHF.

This clonotype was detected only a few times. An end of the junction differs from the germline gene, which may be a read error. The chain has TRBV5-1 and TRBJ2-5; 7 bases agree with TRBD1. Germline V gene data show CDR1 as SGHRS and CDR2 as YFSETQ. This CDR3 is 15 amino acids long. For the CDR3, the DNA is TGTGCCAGCAGCATTAGGGACAGTTCACGGGAGACCCAGTACTTC. Protein: CASSIRDSSRETQYF.

Many counts were recorded for this clonotype. The rearrangement joins TRBV7-2 to TRBJ2-3, with no clear D. The ends were cut back, 2 bases at V and 4 bases at J, with 10 bases in the middle. The V gene's germline CDR1 is SGHTA and CDR2 FQGNSA. This CDR3 region has 14 residues. CDR3 nucleotides: TGTGCCAGCAGCTTAACCCCCCCCCCAGATACGCAGTATTTT. This translates into CASSLTPPPDTQYF.

This clonotype was counted a few times. The chain links TRBV4-2 to TRBJ1-2; tentative D call: TRBD1 (6 bases). CDR1 and CDR2 (germline): LGHNA, YNFKEQ. The CDR3 has 14 amino acids. V was trimmed by 4 bases and J by 2 bases, leaving 11 bases between them. CDR3 coding DNA: TGTGCCAGCAGCCCGCCTACAGGGAACTATGGCTACACCTTC. This translates into CASSPPTGNYGYTF.

This sequence joins TRBV11-2 and TRBJ2-3; a weak D match, TRBD2 (6 bases). The V end lost 7 bases, the J end lost 0 bases, and 17 bases lay between the germline ends. CDR1 is SGHAT and CDR2 is FQNNGV in the germline V gene. CDR3 length: 16 amino acids. The CDR3 nucleotides read TGTGCCAGCACCAAGGGGCGGGCGGGGAGCACAGATACGCAGTATTTT. Its translation: CASTKGRAGSTDTQYF.

This clonotype was observed a few times. The chain uses TRBV2 and TRBJ1-2, with 10 positions matching TRBD1. The V and J ends lost 6 bases and 7 bases, in that order; junction bases with no gene match: 8. CDR1 and CDR2 (germline): SNHLY, FYNNEI. The CDR3 has 14 amino acids. CDR3 loop: CASSVGQGRVGYTF. CDR3 bases: TGTGCCAGCAGCGTGGGACAGGGGAGGGTTGGCTACACCTTC. The full variable domain, its missing parts supplied by reference TRBV2 and TRBJ1-2, is EPEVTQTPSHQVTQMGQEVILRCVPISNHLYFYWYRQILGQKVEFLVSFYNNEISEKSEIFDDQFSVERPDGSNFTLKIRSTKLEDSAMYFCASSVGQGRVGYTFGSGTRLTVV.

This clonotype was seen at least ten times. This chain joins TRBV11-2 and TRBJ2-1; TRBD2 matches at 7 bases. Germline assignment: CDR1 SGHAT and CDR2 FQNNGV. Trimming at V came to 5 bases and at J to 4 bases, leaving 14 bases not matched to a gene. The CDR3 spans 17 residues. The CDR3 DNA follows: TGTGCCAGCAGCCCCCCCGGACTGGGAGGGGTATACAATGAGCAGTTCTTC. Protein: CASSPPGLGGVYNEQFF.

The rearrangement uses TRBV28 and TRBJ2-7, with a tentative D call TRBD2 (6 bases). The length of the CDR3 is 14 residues. Germline V gene data show CDR1 as MDHEN and CDR2 as SYDVKM. V was shortened by 2 bases and J by 4 bases, with 12 bases between the two germline ends. The CDR3 region is CASSLGDSGYEQYF. As DNA, the CDR3 is TGTGCCAGCAGTTTAGGGGATAGCGGTTACGAGCAGTACTTC.

This clonotype was picked up a small number of times. The V and J genes are TRBV20-1 and TRBJ2-7; TRBD1 matches at 9 bases. CDR3 length: 14 residues. CDR1 and CDR2 (germline): DFQATT, SNEGSKA (reference sequence). V trimming: 5 bases; J trimming: 5 bases; junction bases outside the gene matches: 10. The chain's CDR3 is CSAYGDRVGDEQYF. The DNA of the CDR3 is TGCAGTGCTTACGGGGACAGGGTAGGGGACGAGCAGTACTTC.